Below, one T cell receptor beta chain is given with its context. What it binds is not known. This entry is derived from a study of T cells after yellow fever vaccination. Notes on the study in general: Reappearance after the booster was seen for most primary-vaccination clones, at 95% to 97% CD4 and 70% to 90% CD8. A weaker secondary response peaked on day 5, the primary on day 15. Researchers noted that a small share of clonotypes showed up in both CD4 and CD8 compartments.

Via MiXCR, TCRdb re-called the 5' RACE reads, giving one row per CDR3 protein. The table shows 350,000 or so distinct CDR3 sequences, with approximately 8% occurring only once. The sequence came from a young man who received the YFV17D yellow fever vaccine. The sample was PBMCs, taken about 41 days after the first yellow fever vaccination.

DNA for the CDR3: TGCAGTGCTATCCCGGACCAAGAGACCCAGTACTTC. This codes for CSAIPDQETQYF. This sequence joins TRBV20-1 and TRBJ2-5; no definite D call. This CDR3 region has 12 residues. CDR1 and CDR2 (germline): DFQATT, SNEGSKA (reference sequence). Trimming took 4 bases from V and 0 from J, leaving 6 bases between them.